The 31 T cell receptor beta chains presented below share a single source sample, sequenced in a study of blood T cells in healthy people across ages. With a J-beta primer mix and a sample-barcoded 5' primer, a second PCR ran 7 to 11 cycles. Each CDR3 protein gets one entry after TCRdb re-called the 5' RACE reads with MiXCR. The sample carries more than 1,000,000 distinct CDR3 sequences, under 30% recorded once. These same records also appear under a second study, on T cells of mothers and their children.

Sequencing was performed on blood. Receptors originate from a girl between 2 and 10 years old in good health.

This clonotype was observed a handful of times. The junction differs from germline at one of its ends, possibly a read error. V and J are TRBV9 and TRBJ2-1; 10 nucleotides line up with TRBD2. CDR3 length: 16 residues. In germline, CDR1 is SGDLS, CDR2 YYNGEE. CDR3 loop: CTSSVSASGSYNEQFF. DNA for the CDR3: TGTACCAGCAGCGTCAGCGCTAGCGGGAGTTACAATGAGCAGTTCTTC.

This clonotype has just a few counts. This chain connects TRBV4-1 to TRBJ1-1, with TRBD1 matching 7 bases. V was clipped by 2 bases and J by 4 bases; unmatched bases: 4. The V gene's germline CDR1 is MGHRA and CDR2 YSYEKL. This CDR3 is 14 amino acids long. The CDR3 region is CASSQHRGGTEAFF. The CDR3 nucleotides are TGCGCCAGCAGCCAACACAGGGGAGGCACTGAAGCTTTCTTT.

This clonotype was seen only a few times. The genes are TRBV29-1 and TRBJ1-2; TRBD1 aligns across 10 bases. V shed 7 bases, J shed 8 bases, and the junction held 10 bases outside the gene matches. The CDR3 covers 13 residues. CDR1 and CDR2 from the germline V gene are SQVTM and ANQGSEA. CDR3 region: CSATTGGESGYTF. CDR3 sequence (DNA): TGCAGCGCTACGACAGGGGGCGAGTCAGGCTACACCTTC.

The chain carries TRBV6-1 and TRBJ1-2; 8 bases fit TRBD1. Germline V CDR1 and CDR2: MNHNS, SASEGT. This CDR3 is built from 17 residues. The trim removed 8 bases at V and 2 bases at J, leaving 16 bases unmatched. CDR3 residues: CASSVQTGDWINYGYTF. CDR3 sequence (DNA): TGTGCCAGCTCAGTGCAGACAGGGGATTGGATAAACTATGGCTACACCTTC.

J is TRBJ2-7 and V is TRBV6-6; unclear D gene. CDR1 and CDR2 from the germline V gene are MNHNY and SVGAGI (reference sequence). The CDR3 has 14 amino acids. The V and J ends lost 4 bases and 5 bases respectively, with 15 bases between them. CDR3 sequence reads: CASSFGRVRHEQYF. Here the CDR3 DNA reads TGTGCCAGCAGTTTTGGTAGGGTTCGGCACGAGCAGTACTTC.

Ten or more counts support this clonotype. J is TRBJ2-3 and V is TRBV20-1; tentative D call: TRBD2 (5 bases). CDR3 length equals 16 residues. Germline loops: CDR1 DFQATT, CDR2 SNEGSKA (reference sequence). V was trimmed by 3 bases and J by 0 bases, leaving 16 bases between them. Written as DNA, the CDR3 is TGCAGTGCTAGTAATTCTATCGGGATAAGCACAGATACGCAGTATTTT. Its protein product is CSASNSIGISTDTQYF.

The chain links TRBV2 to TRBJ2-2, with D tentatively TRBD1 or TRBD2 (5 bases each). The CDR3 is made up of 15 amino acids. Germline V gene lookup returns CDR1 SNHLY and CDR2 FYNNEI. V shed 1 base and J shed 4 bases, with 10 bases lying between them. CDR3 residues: CASSEGRGPTGELFF. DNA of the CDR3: TGTGCCAGCAGTGAAGGCCGGGGCCCCACCGGGGAGCTGTTTTTT.

DNA for the CDR3: TGTGCCAGCAGATTGACAGGGGGGAATCAGCCCCAGCATTTT. Amino acid sequence: CASRLTGGNQPQHF. The J gene is TRBJ1-5, the V gene TRBV6-5; TRBD1 matches at 9 bases. The CDR3 is 14 amino acids. Germline CDR1 and CDR2: MNHEY and SVGAGI. Trimming cost V 6 bases and J 4 bases; bases outside gene matches: 4.

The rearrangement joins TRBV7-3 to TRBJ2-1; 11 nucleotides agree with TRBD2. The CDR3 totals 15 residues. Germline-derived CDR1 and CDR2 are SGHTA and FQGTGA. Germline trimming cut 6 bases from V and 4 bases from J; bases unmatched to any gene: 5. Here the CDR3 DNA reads TGTGCCAGCAGAAATGGGACTAGCGGATACAATGAGCAGTTCTTC. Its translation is CASRNGTSGYNEQFF. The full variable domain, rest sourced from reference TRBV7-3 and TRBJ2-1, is GAGVSQTPSNKVTEKGKYVELRCDPISGHTALYWYRQSLGQGPEFLIYFQGTGAADDSGLPNDRFFAVRPEGSVSTLKIQRTERGDSAVYLCASRNGTSGYNEQFFGPGTRLTVL.

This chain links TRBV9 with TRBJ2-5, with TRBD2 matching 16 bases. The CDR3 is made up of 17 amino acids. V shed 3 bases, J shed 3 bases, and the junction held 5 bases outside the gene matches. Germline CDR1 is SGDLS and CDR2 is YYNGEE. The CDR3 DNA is TGTGCCAGCAGCGCGGGACTAGCGGGAGGGGGCGAAGAGACCCAGTACTTC. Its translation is CASSAGLAGGGEETQYF.

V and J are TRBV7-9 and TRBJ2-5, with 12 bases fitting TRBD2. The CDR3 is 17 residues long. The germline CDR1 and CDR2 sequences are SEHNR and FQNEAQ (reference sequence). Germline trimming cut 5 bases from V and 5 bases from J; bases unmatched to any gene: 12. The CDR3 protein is CASSRLGLAGGPETQYF. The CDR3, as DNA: TGTGCCAGCAGCCGTCTCGGGCTAGCGGGGGGGCCGGAGACCCAGTACTTC. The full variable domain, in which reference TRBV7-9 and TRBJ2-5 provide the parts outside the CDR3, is DTGVSQNPRHKITKRGQNVTFRCDPISEHNRLYWYRQTLGQGPEFLTYFQNEAQLEKSRLLSDRFSAERPKGSFSTLEIQRTEQGDSAMYLCASSRLGLAGGPETQYFGPGTRLLVL.

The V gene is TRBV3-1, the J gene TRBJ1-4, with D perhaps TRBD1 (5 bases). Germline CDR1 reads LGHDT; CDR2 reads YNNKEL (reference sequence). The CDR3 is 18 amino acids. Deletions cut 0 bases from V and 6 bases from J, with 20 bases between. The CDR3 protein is CASSQDPARGHWHEKLFF. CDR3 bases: TGTGCCAGCAGCCAAGATCCCGCTCGAGGACACTGGCATGAAAAACTGTTTTTT.

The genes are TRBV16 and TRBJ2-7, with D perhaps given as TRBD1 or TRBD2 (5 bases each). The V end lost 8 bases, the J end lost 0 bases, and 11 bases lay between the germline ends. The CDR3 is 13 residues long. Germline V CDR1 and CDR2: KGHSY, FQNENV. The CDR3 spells CASLGRDSYEQYF. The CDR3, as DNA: TGTGCCAGCTTGGGACGGGACTCCTACGAGCAGTACTTC.

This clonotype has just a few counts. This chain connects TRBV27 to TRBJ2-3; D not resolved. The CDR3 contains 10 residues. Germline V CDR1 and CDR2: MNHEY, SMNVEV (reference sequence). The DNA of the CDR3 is TGTGTCGGTGGCACAGATACGCAGTATTTT. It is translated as CVGGTDTQYF.

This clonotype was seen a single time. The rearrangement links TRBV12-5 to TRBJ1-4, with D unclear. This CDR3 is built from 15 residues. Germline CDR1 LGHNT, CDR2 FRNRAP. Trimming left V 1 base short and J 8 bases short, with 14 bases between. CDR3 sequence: CASGLGVASGEKLFF. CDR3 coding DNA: TGTGCTAGTGGTTTGGGGGTTGCCTCGGGGGAAAAACTGTTTTTT.

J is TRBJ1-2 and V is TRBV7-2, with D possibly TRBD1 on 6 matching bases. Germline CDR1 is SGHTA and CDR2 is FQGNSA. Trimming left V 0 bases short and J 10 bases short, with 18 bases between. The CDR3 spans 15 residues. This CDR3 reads CASSLALIEGGDYTF. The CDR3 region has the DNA TGTGCCAGCAGCTTAGCGCTGATTGAGGGGGGCGACTACACCTTC.

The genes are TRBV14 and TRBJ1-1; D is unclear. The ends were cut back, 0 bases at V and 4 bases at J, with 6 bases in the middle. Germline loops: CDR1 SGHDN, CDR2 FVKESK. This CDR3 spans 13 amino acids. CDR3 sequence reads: CASSQEGITEAFF. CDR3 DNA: TGTGCCAGCAGCCAAGAAGGCATCACTGAAGCTTTCTTT.

In DNA, the CDR3 is TGTGCCAGCAGCCAAGATAGGAGGAGCCAAGAGACCCAGTACTTC. Translated, it gives CASSQDRRSQETQYF. The V gene is TRBV4-2, the J gene TRBJ2-5; D might be TRBD2 (5 bases). V was pared by 0 bases and J by 1 base, with 9 bases between. This CDR3 spans 15 amino acids. In germline, CDR1 is LGHNA, CDR2 YNFKEQ.

The CDR3 here is CASSDGGVNQPQHF. CDR3 in DNA: TGTGCCAGCAGCGATGGGGGGGTTAATCAGCCCCAGCATTTT. The rearrangement joins TRBV7-8 to TRBJ1-5; D may be TRBD1 (5 bases). This CDR3 spans 14 amino acids. V gave up 5 bases and J gave up 4 bases, with 12 bases separating them. In germline, CDR1 is SGHVS, CDR2 FQNEAQ.

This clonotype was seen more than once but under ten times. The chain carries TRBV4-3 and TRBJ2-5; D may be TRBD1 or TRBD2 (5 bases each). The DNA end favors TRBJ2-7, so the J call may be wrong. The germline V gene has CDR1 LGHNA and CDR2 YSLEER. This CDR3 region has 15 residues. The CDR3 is CASSQDRDAAYEQYF. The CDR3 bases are TGCGCCAGCAGCCAAGACCGGGACGCAGCCTACGAGCAGTACTTC.

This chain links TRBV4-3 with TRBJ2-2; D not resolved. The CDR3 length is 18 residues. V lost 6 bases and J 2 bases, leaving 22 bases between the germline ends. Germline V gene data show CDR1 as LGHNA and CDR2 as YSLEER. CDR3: CASSHSAGLTRNTGELFF. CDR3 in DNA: TGCGCCAGCAGTCATTCAGCCGGGTTGACTCGAAACACCGGGGAGCTGTTTTTT.

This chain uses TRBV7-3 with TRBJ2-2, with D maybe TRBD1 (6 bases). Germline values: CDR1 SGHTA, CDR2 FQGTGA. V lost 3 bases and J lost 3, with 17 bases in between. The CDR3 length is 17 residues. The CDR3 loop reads CASSLVGAGGHTGELFF. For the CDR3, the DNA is TGTGCCAGCAGCTTGGTGGGGGCCGGTGGGCACACCGGGGAGCTGTTTTTT.

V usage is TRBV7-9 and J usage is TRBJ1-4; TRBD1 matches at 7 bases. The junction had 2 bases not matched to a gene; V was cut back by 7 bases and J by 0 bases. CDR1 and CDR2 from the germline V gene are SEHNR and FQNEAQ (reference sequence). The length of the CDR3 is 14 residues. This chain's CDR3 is CASTGTATNEKLFF. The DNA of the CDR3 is TGTGCCAGCACCGGGACAGCAACTAATGAAAAACTGTTTTTT.

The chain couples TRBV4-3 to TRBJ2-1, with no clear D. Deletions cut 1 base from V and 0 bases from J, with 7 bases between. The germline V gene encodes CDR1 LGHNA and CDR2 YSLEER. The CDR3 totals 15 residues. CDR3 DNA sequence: TGCGCCAGCAGCCAAGCGAGACGCTCCTACAATGAGCAGTTCTTC. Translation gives CASSQARRSYNEQFF.

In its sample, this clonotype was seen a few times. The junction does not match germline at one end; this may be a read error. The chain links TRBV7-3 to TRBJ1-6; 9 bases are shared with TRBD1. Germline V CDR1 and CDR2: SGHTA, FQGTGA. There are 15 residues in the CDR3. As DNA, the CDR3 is TGCGCCAGCACCCTATGGGACAGGGTGAATTCACCCCTCCACTTT. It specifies CASTLWDRVNSPLHF.

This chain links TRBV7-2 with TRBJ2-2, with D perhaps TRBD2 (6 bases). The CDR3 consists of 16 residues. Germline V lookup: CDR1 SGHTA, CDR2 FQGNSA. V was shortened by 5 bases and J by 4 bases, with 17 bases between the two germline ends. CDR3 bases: TGTGCCAGCAGCACGAACGGGAGAGGGTCCACCGGGGAGCTGTTTTTT. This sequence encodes CASSTNGRGSTGELFF.

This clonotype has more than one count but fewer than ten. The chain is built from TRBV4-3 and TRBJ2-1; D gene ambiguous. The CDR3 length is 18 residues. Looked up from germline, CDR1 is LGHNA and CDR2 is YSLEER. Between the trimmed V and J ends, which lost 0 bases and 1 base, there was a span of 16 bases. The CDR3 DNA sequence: TGCGCCAGCAGCCAAGACGTTGCCCGTAAGTGGTCCTACAATGAGCAGTTCTTC. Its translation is CASSQDVARKWSYNEQFF.

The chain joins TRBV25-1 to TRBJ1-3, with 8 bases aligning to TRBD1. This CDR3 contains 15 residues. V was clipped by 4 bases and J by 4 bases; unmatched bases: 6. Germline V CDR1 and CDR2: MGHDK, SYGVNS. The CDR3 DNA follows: TGTGCCAGCAGTGGGACAGGGCGCGTGGGAAACACCATATATTTT. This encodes CASSGTGRVGNTIYF.

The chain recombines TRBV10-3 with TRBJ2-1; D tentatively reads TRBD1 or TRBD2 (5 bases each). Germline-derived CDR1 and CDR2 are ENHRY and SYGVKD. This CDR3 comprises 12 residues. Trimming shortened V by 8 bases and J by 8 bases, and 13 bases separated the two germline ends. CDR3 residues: CAIGTVPDEQFF. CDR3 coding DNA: TGTGCCATCGGGACGGTCCCCGATGAGCAGTTCTTC.

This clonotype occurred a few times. The CDR3 DNA reads TGTGCCAGCAGCTCAAGAAACCTCCCTGGGCAGTACTTC. Translation: CASSSRNLPGQYF. The V call is TRBV7-9, the J call TRBJ2-7; D remains ambiguous. V was cut by 4 bases and J by 9 bases, with 16 bases left in between. The CDR3 contains 13 residues. Germline lookup yields CDR1 SEHNR and CDR2 FQNEAQ (reference sequence).

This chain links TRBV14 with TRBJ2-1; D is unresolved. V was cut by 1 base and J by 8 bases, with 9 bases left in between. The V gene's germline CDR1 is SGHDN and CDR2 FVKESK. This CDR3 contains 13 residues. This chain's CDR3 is CASSQVLPHEQFF. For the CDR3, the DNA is TGTGCCAGCAGCCAAGTTCTGCCTCATGAGCAGTTCTTC.